This TCR beta chain was profiled in a study of T cell repertoires in cytomegalovirus infection. The wider study: CMV infection and matching HLA type were both indicated by public TCR beta signatures.

Comments on this clonotype: What it binds is unknown.

Notes on the study in general: Dominating the ex vivo response were HLA-C-restricted CMV-specific TCR beta clonotypes.

TCRdb used MiXCR to reprocess the reads, holding one entry per CDR3 protein. This table has 200,000 to 250,000 distinct CDR3 sequences, over 9% appearing once. The V gene lost 0 bases and the J gene lost 3 bases, with 3 bases spanning the gap. Germline CDR1 and CDR2: LNHNV and YYDKDF (reference sequence). There are 13 residues in the CDR3. The TCR was taken from a human donor in good health (CMV status not recorded). Some clones in this sample may be carry-over from other donors' samples. Sequenced sample: PBMCs. V usage is TRBV15 and J usage is TRBJ1-5; D gene ambiguous. This CDR3 is CATSREVNQPQHF. Written as DNA, the CDR3 is TGTGCCACCAGCAGAGAAGTCAATCAGCCCCAGCATTTT.